This TCR beta chain was profiled in a study of human T cells and chemical hapten exposure. Many counts were recorded for this clonotype. Time point in this sample: patch test 1, 2 weeks after DPC sensitization. Stated treatment: therapeutic diphenylcyclopropenone sensitization with weekly scalp DPC. A single record per CDR3 protein comes from TCRdb applying MiXCR to the RACE reads. The table has some 110,000 distinct CDR3 sequences, about 12% seen once. V lost 2 bases and J 3 bases, leaving 1 base between the germline ends. Per germline, CDR1 KGHSH and CDR2 LQKENI. This CDR3 has 11 amino acids. This TCR was recovered from a woman aged 45-65 years with alopecia areata. Some clones in this sample may be carry-over from other donors' samples. Sample: whole blood, taken in connection with sensitization to the hapten diphenylcyclopropenone (DPC). The chain uses TRBV18 and TRBJ2-5; D remains unclear. The CDR3 loop reads CASSPEETQYF. CDR3 in DNA: TGTGCCAGCTCACCAGAAGAGACCCAGTACTTC.